This TCR beta chain was obtained from a study of T cells after posttransplantation cyclophosphamide listed by TCRdb under 2016. About the full investigation: Using TRB sequencing, the study followed how the T cell repertoire reconstituted after myeloablative bone marrow transplantation in which posttransplantation cyclophosphamide served as GVHD prophylaxis. Samples from 30 to 35 PTCy-treated patients, along with samples from around 16 of their related bone marrow donors, underwent antigen receptor sequencing. Blood from every one of the roughly 35 PTCy patients who had 1-year posttransplant specimens underwent TRB sequencing. In 3 patients, TRB sequencing was also performed on up to about 3 more blood samples taken 2 to 5.2 years after transplant, and in 4 patients, pretransplant blood was also TRB-sequenced. TRA and TRB clonality were tightly correlated in roughly ten samples, so subsequent TCR analyses focused on TRB only. Public TRB sequences were searched against a database of over 3,600 sequences associated with responses to pathogens, tumor antigens, self-antigens and alloantigens. General findings and caveats noted by the study authors: The TRB repertoires of T cells infiltrating skin or the GI tract showed only limited overlap with the TRB repertoires found in blood. Donor-recipient similarity was low at 1-2 months but rose over the first year, and later blood repertoires were often dominated by donor CD8+ memory clones. Across the approximately 46 patients, TRB clonality was highly associated with recipient CMV seropositivity and CMV reactivation, and diversity with PTCy was similar to that in the CNI/methotrexate controls.

Related bone marrow donors provided peripheral blood samples on the day of marrow donation. Mononuclear cells from peripheral blood and bone marrow were separated by Ficoll-Hypaque density centrifugation and then cryopreserved. The CDR3 goes from the cysteine to the phenylalanine over 15 residues. Just the 45-base CDR3 DNA is kept, in frame starting at base 1. The germline V gene encodes CDR1 MDHEN and CDR2 SYDVKM. The junction shows trimming of 7 bases on V and 0 bases on J, and the gene matches do not reach 8 bases of it. There are many counts of this clone. Its antigen is still unknown. No quality values exist for individual bases; no much larger clone is one base distant. Different DNA sequences within this sample yield the same CDR3. Genomic DNA was used for TRB sequencing, which was performed with the immunoSEQ assay at survey resolution or with the hsTCRB kit. The paper's data handling went like this. The immunoSEQ software handled initial read processing, and the LymphoSeq R package was used for repertoire analyses. Clonality was calculated as 1 minus normalized Shannon entropy, and the Gini coefficient was also calculated for each TRB dataset. Phenotypes of unsorted samples were inferred by mapping TRB sequences from sorted subsets of the recipient or donor onto the same recipient's unsorted samples. Sourced from immuneACCESS, this table was stored by TCRdb with only in-frame sequences that have V and J called. A share of the clones is absent; for the studies checked, an unresolved V gene accounts for under half, and the remainder has no known explanation. For V, J and clone size, that table is used; D and trimming come from the DNA. Listed for this sample are about 30,000 clones, none observed only a single time. The top ten hold approximately 3% of the sample.

The receptor's source is a woman in her sixties in good health, CMV-negative, and a related stem cell transplant donor. The sequence links TRBV28 to TRBJ1-2; TRBD1 lines up with 7 middle nucleotides. The sample was PBMCs. The CDR3 sequence is CASNNGQDTNYGYTF. The DNA sequence is given as TGTGCCAGCAACAATGGACAGGATACTAACTATGGCTACACCTTC.